The sequence of this T cell receptor beta chain was determined in a study of T cell changes during pregnancy in multiple sclerosis. Method: immunoSEQ multiplex PCR; TCRdb's copy keeps in-frame clones and lacks some. The data contain fewer than 60,000 clones, approximately 95% of them seen just once; the ten biggest clones take up 0.31%. The clonotype comes from a female donor with multiple sclerosis, enrolled in a pregnancy study. The sequenced sample was CD4+ T cells from peripheral blood mononuclear cells, obtained in the third trimester of pregnancy.

CDR3 protein: CAISGPPRTGSSYEQYF. The CDR3 coding sequence is TGTGCCATCAGTGGCCCCCCGAGGACAGGGAGCTCCTACGAGCAGTACTTC. V and J are TRBV10-3 and TRBJ2-7; 8 nucleotides align to TRBD1. Trimming at V came to 4 bases and at J to 0 bases, leaving 11 bases not matched to a gene. This CDR3 has 17 amino acids. Germline CDR1 and CDR2: ENHRY and SYGVKD.